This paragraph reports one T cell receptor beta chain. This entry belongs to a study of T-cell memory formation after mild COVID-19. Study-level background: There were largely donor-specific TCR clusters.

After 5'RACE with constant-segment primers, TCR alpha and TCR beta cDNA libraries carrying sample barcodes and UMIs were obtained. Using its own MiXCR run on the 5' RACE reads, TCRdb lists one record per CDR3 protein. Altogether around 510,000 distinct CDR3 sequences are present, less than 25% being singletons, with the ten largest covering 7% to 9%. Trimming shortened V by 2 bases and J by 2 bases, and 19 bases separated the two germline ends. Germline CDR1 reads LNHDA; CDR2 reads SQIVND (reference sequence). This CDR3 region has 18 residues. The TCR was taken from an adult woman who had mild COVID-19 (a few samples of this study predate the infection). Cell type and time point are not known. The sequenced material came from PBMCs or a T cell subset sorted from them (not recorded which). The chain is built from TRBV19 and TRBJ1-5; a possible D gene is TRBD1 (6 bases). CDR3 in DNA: TGTGCCAGTAGTATACGGGGGGCGTCTGGGGGCGGCAATCAGCCCCAGCATTTT. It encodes CASSIRGASGGGNQPQHF.